This T cell receptor beta chain was captured by sequencing in a study of Ad26.COV2.S vaccination and SARS-CoV-2 variants. The CDR3 has 16 residues. V gave up 6 bases and J gave up 2 bases; unmatched junction bases: 13. Germline V gene data show CDR1 as SNHLY and CDR2 as FYNNEI. General study points: Marked by substantial breadth, spike-specific CD8+ and CD4+ T cell responses were reportedly seen after vaccination. Spike-specific TCR breadth was greater after Ad26.COV2.S than placebo. Estimates derived from TCR breadth and depth analyses may have underestimated total T cell responses.

Points on this clone: The target antigen is unknown.

Sequenced by immunoSEQ multiplex PCR; TCRdb stores in-frame clones only, minus some. Among around 100,000 clones listed, 80% were seen once. The sequenced sample was peripheral blood, obtained after recovery from COVID-19. The TCR was taken from a human donor who had recovered from COVID-19. V usage is TRBV2 and J usage is TRBJ2-7, with 7 bases lining up with TRBD2. Written as DNA, the CDR3 is TGTGCCAGCAGCGGGGGTGTAGAGCGGGGAACCTACGAGCAGTACTTC. This translates into CASSGGVERGTYEQYF. Together with reference TRBV2 and TRBJ2-7, the CDR3 gives the full variable domain: EPEVTQTPSHQVTQMGQEVILRCVPISNHLYFYWYRQILGQKVEFLVSFYNNEISEKSEIFDDQFSVERPDGSNFTLKIRSTKLEDSAMYFCASSGGVERGTYEQYFGPGTRLTVT.